What follows are 22 T cell receptor beta chains derived from one specimen sequenced in a study of T cells in Graves' hyperthyroidism and ophthalmopathy. The investigators amplified TCR beta CDR3 regions from RNA transcripts. The TCR CDR3 was amplified in a first-round RT-PCR using the HTBI primer set. MiXCR, run by TCRdb on the multiplex PCR reads, gives a single entry per CDR3 protein. The sample consists of 350,000 to 400,000 distinct CDR3 sequences, about a fifth of them appearing once. The sample consisted of blood. Source of these receptors: a woman under 30 with Graves' hyperthyroidism.

This clonotype has ten or more counts. The chain has TRBV20-1 and TRBJ2-7; perhaps TRBD2 as D (7 bases). V was cut by 6 bases and J by 3 bases, with 18 bases left in between. CDR1 is DFQATT and CDR2 is SNEGSKA in the germline V gene (reference sequence). The CDR3 consists of 14 residues. The CDR3 sequence: CSAAGQGLYYEQYF. DNA for the CDR3: TGCAGTGCAGCGGGGCAGGGGTTATACTACGAGCAGTACTTC.

This clonotype was seen a handful of times. The chain couples TRBV12-3 or TRBV12-4 to TRBJ2-5; 7 bases fit TRBD2. Trimming removed 5 bases from V and 3 bases from J; junction bases left unmatched: 9. The CDR3 loop spans 15 amino acids. CDR3 amino acids: CASSNPGEGKETQYF. CDR3 in DNA: TGTGCCAGCAGTAACCCCGGGGAGGGTAAAGAGACCCAGTACTTC.

The chain recombines TRBV27 with TRBJ1-1; possible D gene TRBD1, 5 bases. CDR3 length equals 19 residues. With 2 bases removed from V and 4 bases from J, the gap between germline ends came to 26 bases. Germline assignment: CDR1 MNHEY and CDR2 SMNVEV (reference sequence). CDR3 protein: CASSLEYPGRRERGTEAFF. CDR3 nucleotide sequence: TGTGCCAGCAGTTTAGAGTACCCGGGCCGGAGGGAAAGGGGCACTGAAGCTTTCTTT.

This clonotype was detected ten times or more. The chain employs TRBV20-1 and TRBJ2-7; 8 bases are a match to TRBD2. V lost 3 bases and J lost 3; bases outside the gene matches: 4. This CDR3 is built from 13 residues. CDR1 is DFQATT and CDR2 is SNEGSKA in the germline V gene (reference sequence). The CDR3, as DNA: TGCAGTGCTAGGAGGCGGGGGGACTACGAGCAGTACTTC. Its translation is CSARRRGDYEQYF.

This clonotype occurred many times. This sequence joins TRBV6-5 and TRBJ1-5, with TRBD1 identical over 8 bases. V lost 6 bases to trimming and J lost 3 bases; unmatched junction nucleotides: 10. CDR1 and CDR2 (germline): MNHEY, SVGAGI. The CDR3 contains 16 residues. The CDR3 spells CASRRTGRLINQPQHF. For the CDR3, the DNA is TGTGCCAGCAGAAGGACAGGGAGACTTATCAATCAGCCCCAGCATTTT.

A note on this clonotype: The CDR3 ends on some other residue instead of the conserved phenylalanine or tryptophan, so this is likely a read error. The chain has TRBV4-2 and TRBJ1-1; 7 positions agree with TRBD1. Germline V gives CDR1 LGHNA, CDR2 YNFKEQ. The V segment lost 1 base and the J segment 8 bases; nucleotides outside the gene matches: 16. The CDR3 is made up of 17 amino acids. The CDR3 coding sequence is TGTGCCAGCAGCCAAGGACAGGGAAAAGGGAAGGCCCGGGAAGCTTTCCTT. Amino acid sequence: CASSQGQGKGKAREAFL.

This clonotype was found once. The chain employs TRBV6-1 and TRBJ1-1; a weak D match, TRBD1 (6 bases). The CDR3 covers 15 residues. The V gene lost 4 bases and the J gene lost 0 bases, with 12 bases spanning the gap. The V gene's germline CDR1 is MNHNS and CDR2 SASEGT. Here the CDR3 reads CASSAWTEMNTEAFF. Here the CDR3 DNA reads TGTGCCAGCAGTGCATGGACAGAGATGAACACTGAAGCTTTCTTT.

On this clonotype: The junction departs from germline at one end; a sequencing error may be responsible. The chain couples TRBV6-1 to TRBJ1-5; 7 bases agree with TRBD1. CDR3 length: 14 residues. Germline V gene lookup returns CDR1 MNHNS and CDR2 SASEGT. The CDR3 here is CASSGQGADQPQHF. The DNA for the CDR3 is TGTGCCAGCAGTGGACAGGGAGCCGATCAACCCCAGCATTTT.

This clonotype was counted at least ten times. The chain has TRBV20-1 and TRBJ1-3; 7 bases align to TRBD1. The CDR3 runs 12 residues. V lost 6 bases to trimming and J lost 8 bases; unmatched junction nucleotides: 7. CDR1 is DFQATT, CDR2 SNEGSKA, per germline (reference sequence). The CDR3 spells CSARDSLDTIYF. The CDR3 DNA sequence: TGCAGTGCCCGGGACAGTCTAGACACCATATATTTT.

This rearrangement joins TRBV19 to TRBJ2-2; D is undetermined. Germline-derived CDR1 and CDR2 are LNHDA and SQIVND (reference sequence). CDR3 length equals 15 residues. The V gene lost 6 bases and the J gene lost 5 bases, with 16 bases spanning the gap. The CDR3 sequence: CASSPPAVGTGELFF. In DNA, the CDR3 is TGTGCCAGTAGCCCCCCCGCGGTAGGAACCGGGGAGCTGTTTTTT.

This clonotype was seen a handful of times. The V gene is TRBV27, the J gene TRBJ1-2, with a weak D call TRBD1 (5 bases). V was pared by 6 bases and J by 7 bases, with 21 bases between. CDR1 is MNHEY and CDR2 is SMNVEV in the germline V gene (reference sequence). The CDR3 extends over 15 amino acids. CDR3 nucleotide sequence: TGTGCCAGCAGCGAACAGGCGGCCAGTTACAGTGGCTACACCTTC. This gives the protein CASSEQAASYSGYTF.

This clonotype was observed at least ten times. The chain carries TRBV10-3 and TRBJ2-5, with TRBD2 matching over 11 bases. CDR3 size: 16 residues. With 3 bases clipped from V and 5 bases from J, the junction kept 8 bases outside the gene matches. The germline CDR1 and CDR2 sequences are ENHRY and SYGVKD. In nucleotides, the CDR3 is TGTGCCATCAGTGAACCTAGCGGGGGGCCAGGGGAGACCCAGTACTTC. It translates to CAISEPSGGPGETQYF.

The V gene is TRBV4-1, the J gene TRBJ1-2; possible D gene TRBD1, 5 bases. Trimming left V 3 bases short and J 4 bases short, with 15 bases between. The CDR3 loop spans 15 amino acids. CDR1 MGHRA and CDR2 YSYEKL come from the germline V gene. CDR3 nucleotides: TGCGCCAGCAGCCAGAGACAGTCCCGCCGCTATGGCTACACCTTC. Its translation is CASSQRQSRRYGYTF.

This clonotype has at least ten counts. V and J are TRBV11-1 and TRBJ1-1; the D gene is possibly TRBD1 (5 bases). Trimming removed 7 bases at V and 4 bases at J, with 16 bases between. Germline assignment: CDR1 SGHAT and CDR2 FQDESV (reference sequence). This CDR3 is built from 14 residues. CDR3 sequence (DNA): TGTGCCAGCACTTGGGACGTCGACTCCACTGAAGCTTTCTTT. Translated, it gives CASTWDVDSTEAFF.

J is TRBJ2-7 and V is TRBV7-2; perhaps TRBD2 as D (5 bases). CDR3 length equals 13 residues. The germline V gene encodes CDR1 SGHTA and CDR2 FQGNSA. Trimming removed 4 bases from V and 0 bases from J, with 7 bases in between. The CDR3, as DNA: TGTGCCAGCAGCTCGGGGTTCTCCTACGAGCAGTACTTC. Protein product: CASSSGFSYEQYF.

The chain carries TRBV5-1 and TRBJ2-7; TRBD2 aligns across 8 bases. CDR1 is SGHRS, CDR2 YFSETQ, per germline. This CDR3 comprises 15 residues. V lost 0 bases, J lost 3 bases, and 5 bases stayed unmatched. CDR3 bases: TGCGCCAGCAGCTTGGCGGGGGGGGAGCACTACGAGCAGTACTTC. Protein sequence: CASSLAGGEHYEQYF.

This clonotype was counted ten times or more. The chain carries TRBV5-1 and TRBJ2-2, with D possibly TRBD1 on 6 matching bases. V was cut by 0 bases and J by 5 bases, with 11 bases left in between. Germline values: CDR1 SGHRS, CDR2 YFSETQ. CDR3 length equals 15 residues. CDR3 protein: CASSLAHRDTGELFF. In DNA, the CDR3 is TGCGCCAGCAGCTTGGCCCACAGGGATACCGGGGAGCTGTTTTTT.

There are many counts of this clonotype. The chain combines TRBV20-1 with TRBJ1-2, with D possibly TRBD1 on 6 matching bases. The CDR3 is 18 amino acids. Germline CDR1 DFQATT, CDR2 SNEGSKA (reference sequence). V lost 0 bases and J 7 bases, leaving 27 bases between the germline ends. The CDR3 nucleotides are TGCAGTGCTAGAGATCCGACGGCAGGGGTCTCGAGGGGGGGTGGCTACACCTTC. Residues: CSARDPTAGVSRGGGYTF.

V gene TRBV4-1 combines with J gene TRBJ2-5; no clear D. The CDR3 has 14 residues. Germline lookup yields CDR1 MGHRA and CDR2 YSYEKL. The V gene lost 1 base and the J gene lost 5 bases, with 11 bases spanning the gap. The CDR3 loop reads CASSQASPPETQYF. In nucleotides, the CDR3 is TGCGCCAGCAGCCAAGCCTCCCCCCCCGAGACCCAGTACTTC.

There are many counts of this clonotype. The genes are TRBV6-1 and TRBJ1-3; D uncertain. The CDR3 extends over 13 amino acids. Germline V gives CDR1 MNHNS, CDR2 SASEGT. V lost 11 bases and J lost 0, with 11 bases in between. This CDR3 reads CAASQLSGNTIYF. The CDR3 region has the DNA TGTGCCGCAAGCCAGCTCTCTGGAAACACCATATATTTT.

About this clonotype itself: The final CDR3 position lacks the conserved phenylalanine or tryptophan, pointing to a likely read error. The gene calls are TRBV30 and TRBJ1-1; possible D gene TRBD1, 5 bases. The CDR3 has 13 amino acids. CDR1 is GTSNPN and CDR2 is SVGIG in the germline V gene (reference sequence). The V gene lost 2 bases and the J gene lost 5 bases, with 12 bases spanning the gap. CDR3 sequence (DNA): TGTGCCTGGAGTACCGGGGCGAGGACTGAAGCTTTCCTT. Its protein product is CAWSTGARTEAFL.

The V gene is TRBV5-1, the J gene TRBJ1-6; TRBD1 matches at 8 bases. There are 15 residues in the CDR3. Germline values: CDR1 SGHRS, CDR2 YFSETQ. Trimming cost V 0 bases and J 5 bases; bases outside gene matches: 1. CDR3 sequence (DNA): TGCGCCAGCAGCTTGGGGACAGGGAATAATTCACCCCTCCACTTT. This gives the protein CASSLGTGNNSPLHF.